Listed below are T cell receptor beta chains from one sample, sequenced in a study of T cell responses to AZD1222 COVID-19 vaccine. Data came from immunoSEQ multiplex PCR; TCRdb stores just in-frame clones and leaves some out. The sample lists fewer than 100,000 clones; approximately 88% were seen once. The material was peripheral blood, obtained 28 days after the second AZD1222 dose. The receptors originated from an adult who received the AZD1222 COVID-19 vaccine. CDR3s include the opening cysteine and the closing phenylalanine or tryptophan. Each record gives: J gene, V gene, D gene, clone size, CDR3 protein, CDR3 DNA. A D gene is named only where the DNA matches it firmly. Size tells how often a clone was seen (once, few, many) or the class of an expanded clone, and some rows leave it out.

j_gene: TRBJ2-1
v_gene: TRBV19
d_gene: -
abundance: -
CDR3aa: CASMRGLEQFF
CDR3nt: TGTGCCAGTATGCGGGGGCTAGAGCAGTTCTTC

j_gene: TRBJ2-5
v_gene: TRBV6-5
d_gene: TRBD1
abundance: -
CDR3aa: CASSSPGTGFQETQYF
CDR3nt: TGTGCCAGCAGTTCCCCCGGGACAGGCTTCCAAGAGACCCAGTACTTC

j_gene: TRBJ2-7
v_gene: TRBV10-3
d_gene: TRBD2
abundance: -
CDR3aa: CAISVSLAGGYEQYF
CDR3nt: TGTGCCATCAGTGTTTCCCTAGCGGGGGGATACGAGCAGTACTTC

j_gene: TRBJ1-6
v_gene: TRBV11-2
d_gene: TRBD1
abundance: -
CDR3aa: CASSLRTGTYSPLHF
CDR3nt: TGTGCCAGCAGCCTACGGACAGGGACGTATTCACCCCTCCACTTT

j_gene: TRBJ1-5
v_gene: TRBV2
d_gene: TRBD1
abundance: -
CDR3aa: CASSVDRGNQPQHF
CDR3nt: TGTGCCAGCAGCGTGGACAGGGGGAATCAGCCCCAGCATTTT

j_gene: TRBJ2-2
v_gene: TRBV5-1
d_gene: -
abundance: -
CDR3aa: CASSSRYFQLGNTGELFF
CDR3nt: TGCGCCAGCAGCTCCCGTTACTTTCAACTCGGCAACACCGGGGAGCTGTTTTTT

j_gene: TRBJ1-1
v_gene: TRBV2
d_gene: -
abundance: -
CDR3aa: CASKRNQNTEAFF
CDR3nt: TGTGCCAGCAAGAGGAACCAGAACACTGAAGCTTTCTTT

j_gene: TRBJ1-1
v_gene: TRBV11-2
d_gene: -
abundance: -
CDR3aa: CASSFGGVMTEAFF
CDR3nt: TGTGCCAGCAGCTTTGGAGGGGTGATGACTGAAGCTTTCTTT

j_gene: TRBJ2-1
v_gene: TRBV7-3
d_gene: TRBD1
abundance: -
CDR3aa: CASSSKGGTGLPEQFF
CDR3nt: TGTGCCAGCAGCTCCAAAGGCGGGACAGGGTTGCCTGAGCAGTTCTTC

j_gene: TRBJ1-3
v_gene: TRBV18
d_gene: -
abundance: -
CDR3aa: CASSPTRTGVPLDGNTIYF
CDR3nt: TGTGCCAGCTCACCAACCAGGACGGGAGTTCCTCTCGACGGAAACACCATATATTTT

j_gene: TRBJ1-2
v_gene: TRBV28
d_gene: TRBD1
abundance: -
CDR3aa: CASSTRTGSSPYGYTF
CDR3nt: TGTGCCAGCAGTACCAGGACAGGATCCTCCCCCTATGGCTACACCTTC

j_gene: TRBJ2-7
v_gene: TRBV6-2/TRBV6-3
d_gene: -
abundance: once
CDR3aa: CASSYPSSGPISYEQYF
CDR3nt: TGTGCCAGCAGTTATCCCTCCTCGGGACCAATTTCCTACGAGCAGTACTTC

j_gene: TRBJ2-5
v_gene: TRBV5-4
d_gene: TRBD2
abundance: -
CDR3aa: CASSPRGTLETQYF
CDR3nt: TGTGCCAGCAGCCCGCGGGGGACTCTGGAGACCCAGTACTTC

j_gene: TRBJ1-5
v_gene: TRBV12-3/TRBV12-4
d_gene: TRBD1
abundance: -
CDR3aa: CASSLDRGQPQHF
CDR3nt: TGTGCCAGCAGTTTAGACAGGGGACAGCCCCAGCATTTT

j_gene: TRBJ2-2
v_gene: TRBV7-3
d_gene: -
abundance: -
CDR3aa: CASSPPGQGTTGELFF
CDR3nt: TGTGCCAGCAGCCCCCCCGGGCAGGGAACCACCGGGGAGCTGTTTTTT